The entry below describes one TCR beta chain. The antigen remains unidentified. With random hexamers, reverse transcription was performed on about 0.5 to 1 ug of RNA. The TCR beta CDR3 was amplified by immunoSEQ multiplex PCR across 54 Vbeta, 13 Jbeta. TCRdb reanalysed the immunoSEQ multiplex PCR reads using MiXCR and keeps one entry per CDR3 protein. The table records more than 40,000 distinct CDR3 sequences, roughly 93% of them present only once. Trimming pared 5 bases from V and 1 base from J, leaving 15 bases between. The germline gives CDR1 MNHEY, CDR2 SMNVEV (reference sequence). The CDR3 consists of 15 residues. Sequencing of TCR beta was undertaken in CD8+ and CD4+ T cells derived from blood. Negative isolation was applied to CD8+ and CD4+ T cells, and FACS enrichment was applied to TEMRA cells. The sample belongs to a study of CD8 T cells in Susac syndrome. Study conclusions and caveats: The number of individuals included in the study's TCR sequencing and HLA analysis was acknowledged as relatively small.

The sample consisted of CD8+ T cells from PBMCs. J is TRBJ2-7 and V is TRBV27; no definite D call. The sequence was collected from a human donor in good health. The CDR3 DNA follows: TGTGCCAGCAGTCGCGACCCTATAGGGTCCTACGAGCAGTACTTC. Translating gives CASSRDPIGSYEQYF.